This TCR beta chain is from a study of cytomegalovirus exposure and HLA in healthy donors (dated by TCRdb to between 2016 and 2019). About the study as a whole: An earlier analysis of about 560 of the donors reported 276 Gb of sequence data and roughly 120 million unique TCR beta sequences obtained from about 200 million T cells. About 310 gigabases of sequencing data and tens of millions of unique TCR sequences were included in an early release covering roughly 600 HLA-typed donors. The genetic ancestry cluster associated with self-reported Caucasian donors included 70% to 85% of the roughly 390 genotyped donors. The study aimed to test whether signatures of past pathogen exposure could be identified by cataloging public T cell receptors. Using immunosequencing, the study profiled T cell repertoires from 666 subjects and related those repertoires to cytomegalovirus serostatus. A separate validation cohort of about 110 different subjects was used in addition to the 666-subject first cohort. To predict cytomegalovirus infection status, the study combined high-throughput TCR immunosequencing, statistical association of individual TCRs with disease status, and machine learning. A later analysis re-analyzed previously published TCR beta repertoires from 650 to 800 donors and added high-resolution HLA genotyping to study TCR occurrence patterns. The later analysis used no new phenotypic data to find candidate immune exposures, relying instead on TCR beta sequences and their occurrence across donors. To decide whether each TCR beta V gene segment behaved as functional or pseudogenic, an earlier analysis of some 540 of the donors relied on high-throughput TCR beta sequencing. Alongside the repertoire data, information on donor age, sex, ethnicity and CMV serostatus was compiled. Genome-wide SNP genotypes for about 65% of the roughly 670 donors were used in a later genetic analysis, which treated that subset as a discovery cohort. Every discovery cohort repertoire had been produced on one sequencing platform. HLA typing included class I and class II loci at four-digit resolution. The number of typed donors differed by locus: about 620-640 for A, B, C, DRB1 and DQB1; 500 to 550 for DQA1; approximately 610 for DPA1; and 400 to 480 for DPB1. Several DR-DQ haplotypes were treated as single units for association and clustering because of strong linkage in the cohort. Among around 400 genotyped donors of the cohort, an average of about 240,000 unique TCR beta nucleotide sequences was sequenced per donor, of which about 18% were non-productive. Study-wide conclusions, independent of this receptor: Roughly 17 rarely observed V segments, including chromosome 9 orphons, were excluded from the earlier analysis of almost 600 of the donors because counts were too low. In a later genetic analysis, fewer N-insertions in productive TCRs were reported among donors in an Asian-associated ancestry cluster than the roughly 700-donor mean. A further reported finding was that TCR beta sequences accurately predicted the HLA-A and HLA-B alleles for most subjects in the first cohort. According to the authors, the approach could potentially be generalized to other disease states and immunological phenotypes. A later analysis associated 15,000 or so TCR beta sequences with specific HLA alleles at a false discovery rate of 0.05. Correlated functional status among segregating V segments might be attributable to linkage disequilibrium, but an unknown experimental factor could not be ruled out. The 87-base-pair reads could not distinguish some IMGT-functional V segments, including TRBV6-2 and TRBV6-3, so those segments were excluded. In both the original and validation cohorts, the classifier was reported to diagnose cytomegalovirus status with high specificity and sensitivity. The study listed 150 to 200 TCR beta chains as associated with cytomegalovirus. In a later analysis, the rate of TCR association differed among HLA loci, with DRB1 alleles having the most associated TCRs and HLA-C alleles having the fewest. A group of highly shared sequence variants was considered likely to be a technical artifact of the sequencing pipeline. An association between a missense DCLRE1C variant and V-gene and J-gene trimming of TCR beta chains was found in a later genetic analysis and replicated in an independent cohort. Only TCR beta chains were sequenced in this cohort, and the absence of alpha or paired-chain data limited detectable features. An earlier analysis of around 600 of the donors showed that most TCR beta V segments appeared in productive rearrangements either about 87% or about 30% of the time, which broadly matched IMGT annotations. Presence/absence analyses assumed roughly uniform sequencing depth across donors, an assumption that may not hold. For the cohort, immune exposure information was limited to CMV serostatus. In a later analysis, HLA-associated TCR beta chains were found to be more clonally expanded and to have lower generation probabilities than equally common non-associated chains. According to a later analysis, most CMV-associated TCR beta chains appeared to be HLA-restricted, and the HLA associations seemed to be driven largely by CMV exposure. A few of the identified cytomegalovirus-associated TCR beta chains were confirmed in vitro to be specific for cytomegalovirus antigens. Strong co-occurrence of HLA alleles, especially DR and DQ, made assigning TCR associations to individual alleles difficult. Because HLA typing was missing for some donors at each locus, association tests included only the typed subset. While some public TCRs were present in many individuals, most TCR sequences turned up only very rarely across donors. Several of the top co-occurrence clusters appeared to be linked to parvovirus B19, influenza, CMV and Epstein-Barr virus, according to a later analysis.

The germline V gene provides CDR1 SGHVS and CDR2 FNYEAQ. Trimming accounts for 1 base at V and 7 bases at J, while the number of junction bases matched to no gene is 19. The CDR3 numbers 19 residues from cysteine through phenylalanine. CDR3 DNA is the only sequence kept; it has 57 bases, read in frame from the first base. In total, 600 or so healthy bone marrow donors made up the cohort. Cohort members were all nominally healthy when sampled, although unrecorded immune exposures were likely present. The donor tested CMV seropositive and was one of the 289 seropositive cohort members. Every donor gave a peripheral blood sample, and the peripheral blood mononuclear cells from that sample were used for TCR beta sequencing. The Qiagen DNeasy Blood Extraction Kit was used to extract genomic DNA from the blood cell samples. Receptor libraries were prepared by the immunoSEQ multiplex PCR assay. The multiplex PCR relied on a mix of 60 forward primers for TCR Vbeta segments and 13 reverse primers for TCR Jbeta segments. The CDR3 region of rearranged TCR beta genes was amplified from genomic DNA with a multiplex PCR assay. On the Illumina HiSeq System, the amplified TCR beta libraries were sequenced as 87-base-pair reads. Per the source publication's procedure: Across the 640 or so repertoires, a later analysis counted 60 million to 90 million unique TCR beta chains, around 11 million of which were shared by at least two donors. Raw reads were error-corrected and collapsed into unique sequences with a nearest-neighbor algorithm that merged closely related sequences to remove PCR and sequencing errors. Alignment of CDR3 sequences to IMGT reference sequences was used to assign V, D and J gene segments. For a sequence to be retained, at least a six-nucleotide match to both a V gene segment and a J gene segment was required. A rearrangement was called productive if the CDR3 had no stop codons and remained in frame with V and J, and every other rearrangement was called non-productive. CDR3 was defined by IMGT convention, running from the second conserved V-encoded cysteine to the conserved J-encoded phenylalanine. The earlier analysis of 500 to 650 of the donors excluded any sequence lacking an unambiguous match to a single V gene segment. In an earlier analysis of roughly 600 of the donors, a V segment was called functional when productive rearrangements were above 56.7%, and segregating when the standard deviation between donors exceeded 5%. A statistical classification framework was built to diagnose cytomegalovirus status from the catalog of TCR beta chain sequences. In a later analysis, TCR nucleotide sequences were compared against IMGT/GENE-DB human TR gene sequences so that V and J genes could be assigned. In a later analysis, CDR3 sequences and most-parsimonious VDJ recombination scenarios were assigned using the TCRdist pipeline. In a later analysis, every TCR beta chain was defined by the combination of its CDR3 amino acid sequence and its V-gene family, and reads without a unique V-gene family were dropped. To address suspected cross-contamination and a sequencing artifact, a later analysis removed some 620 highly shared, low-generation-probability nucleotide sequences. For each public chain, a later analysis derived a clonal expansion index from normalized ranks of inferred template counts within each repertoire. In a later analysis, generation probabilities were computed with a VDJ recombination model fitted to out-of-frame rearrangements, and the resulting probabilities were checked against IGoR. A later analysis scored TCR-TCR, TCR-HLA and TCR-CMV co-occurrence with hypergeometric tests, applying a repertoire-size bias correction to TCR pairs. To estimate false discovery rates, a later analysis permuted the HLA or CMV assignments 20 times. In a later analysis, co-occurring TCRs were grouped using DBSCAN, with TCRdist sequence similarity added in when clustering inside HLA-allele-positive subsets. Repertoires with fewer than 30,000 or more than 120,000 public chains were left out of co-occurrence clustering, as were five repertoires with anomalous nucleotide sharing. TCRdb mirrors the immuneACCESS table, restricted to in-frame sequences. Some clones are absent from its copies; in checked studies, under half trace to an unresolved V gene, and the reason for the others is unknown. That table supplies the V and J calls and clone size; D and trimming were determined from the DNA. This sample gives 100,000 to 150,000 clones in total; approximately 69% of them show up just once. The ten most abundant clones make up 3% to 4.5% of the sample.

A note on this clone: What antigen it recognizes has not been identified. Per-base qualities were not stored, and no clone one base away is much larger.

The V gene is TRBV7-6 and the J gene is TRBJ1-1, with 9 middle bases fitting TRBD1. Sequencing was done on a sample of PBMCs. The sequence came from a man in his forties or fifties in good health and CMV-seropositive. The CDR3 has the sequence CASSLEQSPRFTGGGEAFF. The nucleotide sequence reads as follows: TGTGCCAGCAGCTTAGAACAATCACCCAGGTTTACAGGGGGCGGTGAAGCTTTCTTT.